The 19 T cell receptor beta chains presented below share a single source sample, sequenced in a study of blood T cells in healthy people across ages. The use of a sample-barcoded 5' primer and a J-beta primer mix characterized a second PCR of about 7 to 12 cycles. TCRdb recomputed calls from the 5' RACE reads with MiXCR, one row per CDR3 protein. The table has roughly 1,000,000 distinct CDR3 sequences, around 25% seen once; the top ten hold approximately 0.75%. In addition, the sample was reused for a study of T cells of mothers and their children.

Sequencing was performed on blood. The source of these receptors is a girl aged 2 to 10 in good health.

In this sample, this clonotype turned up a few times. The chain recombines TRBV29-1 with TRBJ1-1; D perhaps matches TRBD1 (6 bases). The CDR3 sequence is 10 residues long. Germline V lookup: CDR1 SQVTM, CDR2 ANQGSEA. Between the trimmed V and J ends, which lost 6 bases and 11 bases, there was a span of 13 bases. CDR3 in amino acids: CSVEGDYAFF. The CDR3 DNA is TGCAGCGTGGAGGGGGATTACGCTTTCTTT.

The chain combines TRBV28 with TRBJ1-2; possibly TRBD1 for D (5 bases). Germline V CDR1 and CDR2: MDHEN, SYDVKM. This CDR3 has 15 residues. V gave up 6 bases and J gave up 4 bases, with 18 bases separating them. This CDR3 reads CASSLKVRGVYGYTF. DNA for the CDR3: TGTGCCAGCAGCCTCAAAGTAAGGGGAGTCTATGGCTACACCTTC.

This chain uses TRBV6-2 or TRBV6-3 with TRBJ2-2, with 7 bases that match TRBD1. The CDR3 length is 13 residues. V trimming: 10 bases; J trimming: 5 bases; junction bases outside the gene matches: 7. Germline loops: CDR1 MNHEY, CDR2 SVGEGT. The CDR3 DNA follows: TGTGCCACGGACAGGTCTGAGACCGGGGAGCTGTTTTTT. Its protein product is CATDRSETGELFF.

This chain links TRBV27 with TRBJ1-2; 7 bases are shared with TRBD1. The length of the CDR3 is 13 residues. The junction had 10 bases not matched to a gene; V was cut back by 8 bases and J by 7 bases. CDR1 is MNHEY and CDR2 is SMNVEV in the germline V gene (reference sequence). CDR3 residues: CASGKDRETGYTF. The CDR3, as DNA: TGTGCCAGCGGAAAAGACAGGGAAACTGGCTACACCTTC.

The rearrangement joins TRBV3-1 to TRBJ2-5; possibly TRBD2 for D (6 bases). V was clipped by 10 bases and J by 4 bases, with 19 bases between them. CDR1 is LGHDT and CDR2 is YNNKEL in the germline V gene (reference sequence). The CDR3 extends over 14 amino acids. Here the CDR3 DNA reads TGTGCCAACAGGCTAGCGTCAGGTGGAGAGACCCAGTACTTC. Protein sequence: CANRLASGGETQYF.

The chain couples TRBV4-3 to TRBJ2-1, with D hard to call. The CDR3 sequence is 17 residues long. Trimming shortened V by 3 bases and J by 3 bases, and 18 bases separated the two germline ends. Germline CDR1 LGHNA, CDR2 YSLEER. The CDR3 DNA is TGCGCCAGCAGCCATAGCACGTCGCCCCGAGGCTACAATGAGCAGTTCTTC. It codes for CASSHSTSPRGYNEQFF.

This clonotype was counted between two and nine times. V is TRBV20-1 and J is TRBJ1-1; D unclear. Germline CDR1 reads DFQATT; CDR2 reads SNEGSKA (reference sequence). The CDR3 spans 14 residues. V gave up 0 bases and J gave up 0 bases, with 8 bases separating them. This chain's CDR3 is CSARDPGMNTEAFF. The DNA of the CDR3 is TGCAGTGCTAGAGATCCTGGGATGAACACTGAAGCTTTCTTT.

This clonotype appeared a few times. V and J are TRBV7-8 and TRBJ1-1; D uncertain. Deletions cut 4 bases from V and 1 base from J, with 13 bases between. CDR3 length: 15 residues. Germline V gives CDR1 SGHVS, CDR2 FQNEAQ. CDR3 sequence (DNA): TGTGCCAGCAGCTCTGAGGTGGGCCCGAACACTGAAGCTTTCTTT. Encoded protein: CASSSEVGPNTEAFF.

This sequence joins TRBV2 and TRBJ2-1, with TRBD1 matching over 8 bases. Near its end, the DNA agrees better with TRBJ2-5, so the J call may be wrong. This CDR3 has 12 amino acids. Germline-derived CDR1 and CDR2 are SNHLY and FYNNEI. The CDR3 DNA follows: TGTGCCAGCAGCGCTCCGACAGGGGACCAGTACTTC. It yields the protein CASSAPTGDQYF.

This chain links TRBV7-8 with TRBJ2-2; 9 nucleotides agree with TRBD2. The V gene end was trimmed by 5 bases and the J gene end by 3 bases; junction bases not matched to a gene: 4. The CDR3 has 15 residues. CDR1 and CDR2 from the germline V gene are SGHVS and FQNEAQ. The CDR3 bases are TGTGCCAGCAGCCGACTAGCGGTCTACACCGGGGAGCTGTTTTTT. Translation: CASSRLAVYTGELFF.

The CDR3 region has the DNA TGCAGCGTTGCCAGGGTGCTAGGAGGGGCCAACGTCCTGACTTTC. It specifies CSVARVLGGANVLTF. V usage is TRBV29-1 and J usage is TRBJ2-6; tentatively, D is TRBD1 (5 bases). The V end was cut by 4 bases, the J end by 4 bases, with 14 bases between. In germline, CDR1 is SQVTM, CDR2 ANQGSEA. The CDR3 is 15 residues long.

This chain uses TRBV3-1 with TRBJ2-7; TRBD2 aligns across 9 bases. Germline CDR1 reads LGHDT; CDR2 reads YNNKEL (reference sequence). The CDR3 contains 15 residues. V gave up 5 bases and J gave up 1 base; unmatched junction bases: 6. CDR3 DNA sequence: TGTGCCAGCAGCACCCGGACTAGCGTGTCCTACGAGCAGTACTTC. It specifies CASSTRTSVSYEQYF.

In its sample, this clonotype was seen a few times. This chain uses TRBV5-1 with TRBJ2-5; D gene ambiguous. The J call is in doubt because the DNA end fits TRBJ2-1 better. The CDR3 is 14 amino acids. Germline V gene sequence: CDR1 SGHRS, CDR2 YFSETQ. CDR3 loop: CASSLAPYGSRQFF. The CDR3 DNA reads TGCGCCAGCAGCTTGGCCCCTTACGGCTCCAGGCAGTTCTTC.

This clonotype was seen at least ten times. The J gene is TRBJ2-5, the V gene TRBV25-1, with 10 bases lining up with TRBD2. The germline V gene encodes CDR1 MGHDK and CDR2 SYGVNS. Trimming at V came to 5 bases and at J to 5 bases, leaving 5 bases not matched to a gene. The CDR3 loop spans 14 amino acids. The CDR3 DNA sequence: TGTGCCAGCAGTATCAGCGGGAGGGGTGAGACCCAGTACTTC. It specifies CASSISGRGETQYF.

This clonotype was recorded a few times. For the CDR3, the DNA is TGTGCTAGTGGTTTCGGGACTCCAACTAATGAAAAACTGTTTTTT. Encoded protein: CASGFGTPTNEKLFF. This sequence joins TRBV12-5 and TRBJ1-4; weak D call: TRBD1 (5 bases). The CDR3 has 15 amino acids. The V end was cut by 3 bases, the J end by 0 bases, with 8 bases between. The V gene's germline CDR1 is LGHNT and CDR2 FRNRAP. The entire variable domain, with the rest obtained from reference TRBV12-5 and TRBJ1-4, is as follows: DARVTQTPRHKVTEMGQEVTMRCQPILGHNTVFWYRQTMMQGLELLAYFRNRAPLDDSGMPKDRFSAEMPDATLATLKIQPSEPRDSAVYFCASGFGTPTNEKLFFGSGTQLSVL.

The rearrangement links TRBV25-1 to TRBJ1-2, with 12 bases that match TRBD1. V lost 8 bases and J lost 8; bases outside the gene matches: 18. CDR1 is MGHDK, CDR2 SYGVNS, per germline. This CDR3 comprises 17 residues. CDR3 coding DNA: TGTGCCAGCGGAAACCGGGACAGGGGGCGAGGAAGTATGGGCTACACCTTC. It specifies CASGNRDRGRGSMGYTF.

This clonotype was counted many times. V is TRBV28 and J is TRBJ1-6, with D uncertain. V was pared by 4 bases and J by 0 bases, with 7 bases between. Germline V CDR1 and CDR2: MDHEN, SYDVKM. CDR3 length: 15 residues. CDR3 coding DNA: TGTGCCAGCAGTTGGGCGAGCTCCTATAATTCACCCCTCCACTTT. It translates to CASSWASSYNSPLHF.

V and J are TRBV19 and TRBJ1-4; perhaps TRBD1 as D (6 bases). V lost 3 bases and J lost 10, with 12 bases in between. The CDR3 consists of 13 residues. The germline V gene encodes CDR1 LNHDA and CDR2 SQIVND (reference sequence). The CDR3 loop is CASSISQGGKLFF. CDR3 DNA sequence: TGTGCCAGTAGTATTTCACAGGGCGGAAAACTGTTTTTT.

CDR3 residues: CASSYTTDSYEQYF. Written as DNA, the CDR3 is TGTGCCAGCAGTTATACGACGGACTCCTACGAGCAGTACTTC. J is TRBJ2-7 and V is TRBV28; D is ambiguous. Trimming removed 4 bases at V and 0 bases at J, with 10 bases between. From germline, CDR1 is MDHEN and CDR2 SYDVKM. This CDR3 is 14 amino acids long.